Presented here are 11 T cell receptor beta chains from one specimen sequenced in a study of blood T cells in healthy people across ages (dated by TCRdb to 2015 to 2017). Libraries were made using 5' RACE. Instrument on record: Illumina HiSeq 2500. A second PCR of 7 to 11 cycles was run with a J-beta primer mix and a sample-barcoded 5' primer. TCRdb trimmed public reads at Q25 via fastp, called clones via MiXCR and kept in-frame beta chains. Every CDR3 protein is listed once, alongside the most common genes and DNA of its rows. Present in this sample are approximately 580,000 distinct CDR3 sequences, 24% of which were seen just once. The top ten hold just under 9% of the sample. These data were likewise used in another study, on T cells of mothers and their children.

The specimen sequenced was blood. These receptors all stem from a boy aged 5-17 years in good health.

The rearrangement uses TRBV29-1 and TRBJ1-2, with D perhaps TRBD1 (5 bases). Germline CDR1 SQVTM, CDR2 ANQGSEA. Deletions cut 5 bases from V and 12 bases from J, with 22 bases between. The CDR3 contains 13 residues. This chain's CDR3 is CSVSPRPGGVHTF. The CDR3 DNA is TGCAGCGTTTCCCCCAGACCGGGGGGGGTCCACACCTTC.

The V and J genes are TRBV12-3 or TRBV12-4 and TRBJ1-5; D ambiguous. V lost 7 bases and J 4 bases, leaving 20 bases between the germline ends. This CDR3 spans 16 amino acids. The DNA of the CDR3 is TGTGCCAGCACCCCGAGCGGAGCCCGTAGGAATCAGCCCCAGCATTTT. It encodes CASTPSGARRNQPQHF.

The chain employs TRBV4-3 and TRBJ2-5, with unresolved D. The CDR3 loop spans 15 amino acids. Germline V lookup: CDR1 LGHNA, CDR2 YSLEER. Trimming cost V 2 bases and J 2 bases, with 12 bases left between them. This chain's CDR3 is CASSQTTSDQETQYF. The CDR3 region has the DNA TGCGCCAGCAGCCAAACGACTTCAGATCAAGAGACCCAGTACTTC.

This clonotype has only a few counts. The chain has TRBV6-2 or TRBV6-3 and TRBJ2-2; tentatively, D is TRBD1 (6 bases). The length of the CDR3 is 14 residues. CDR1 is MNHEY, CDR2 SVGEGT, per germline. The V end was cut by 4 bases, the J end by 3 bases, with 9 bases between. The CDR3 DNA reads as TGTGCCAGCAGTTCCCCAGGGGACACCGGGGAGCTGTTTTTT. It specifies CASSSPGDTGELFF.

The chain uses TRBV25-1 and TRBJ1-4, with 9 bases identical to TRBD1. The germline gives CDR1 MGHDK, CDR2 SYGVNS. V was clipped by 5 bases and J by 4 bases; unmatched bases: 5. The CDR3 contains 15 residues. In nucleotides, the CDR3 is TGTGCCAGCAGTACAGGGGGCGCGTTTAATGAAAAACTGTTTTTT. Its protein product is CASSTGGAFNEKLFF.

V gene TRBV20-1 combines with J gene TRBJ2-7, with a tentative D call TRBD1 (5 bases). This CDR3 comprises 14 residues. In germline, CDR1 is DFQATT, CDR2 SNEGSKA (reference sequence). Trimming took 0 bases from V and 3 from J, leaving 12 bases between them. The CDR3 sequence is CSARDDSSFYEQYF. CDR3 sequence (DNA): TGCAGTGCTAGAGATGACAGTAGCTTCTACGAGCAGTACTTC.

The V and J genes are TRBV4-2 and TRBJ2-1; no clear D. The assigned J gene may be wrong: the sequence end matches TRBJ2-7 better. This CDR3 is 13 amino acids long. The germline V gene encodes CDR1 LGHNA and CDR2 YNFKEQ. The CDR3 reads CASSQEVSREQYF. The CDR3 DNA sequence: TGTGCCAGCAGCCAAGAAGTGTCAAGGGAGCAGTACTTC.

This clonotype was observed a handful of times. V is TRBV20-1 and J is TRBJ2-3; D perhaps matches TRBD1 (6 bases). Germline-derived CDR1 and CDR2 are DFQATT and SNEGSKA (reference sequence). Trimming pared 7 bases from V and 5 bases from J, leaving 10 bases between. CDR3 size: 11 residues. The CDR3 spells CSGAGEDTQYF. The CDR3 bases are TGCAGTGGGGCAGGGGAAGATACGCAGTATTTT.

There are many counts of this clonotype. The chain is built from TRBV25-1 and TRBJ1-6; D is unresolved. CDR1 and CDR2 (germline): MGHDK, SYGVNS. The V end lost 4 bases, the J end lost 1 base, and 17 bases lay between the germline ends. The CDR3 runs to 18 residues. In DNA form, the CDR3 reads TGTGCCAGCAGTGGCGACGGTATCTCGGGGTCCTATAATTCACCCCTCCACTTT. Translation gives CASSGDGISGSYNSPLHF.

V usage is TRBV27 and J usage is TRBJ2-1, with D perhaps TRBD1 or TRBD2 (5 bases each). The end of the DNA is better explained by TRBJ2-7, so the J call may be wrong. The CDR3 runs 14 residues. Germline V gives CDR1 MNHEY, CDR2 SMNVEV (reference sequence). The CDR3 loop is CASSLNDGGYEQYF. For the CDR3, the DNA is TGTGCCAGCAGTTTGAACGATGGGGGCTACGAGCAGTACTTC.

This clonotype was found a few times. The V and J genes are TRBV5-5 and TRBJ2-4; 11 bases align to TRBD2. V lost 2 bases, J lost 0 bases, and 13 bases stayed unmatched. CDR3 length: 20 amino acids. Germline loops: CDR1 SGHKS, CDR2 YYEKEE (reference sequence). This CDR3 reads CASSFPRGLAGGLAKNIQYF. The DNA of the CDR3 is TGTGCCAGCAGCTTCCCCCGCGGTCTAGCGGGGGGACTAGCCAAAAACATTCAGTACTTC.